This TCR beta chain emerged from a study of T cell repertoires in cytomegalovirus infection. Study-level background: Indications came from public TCR beta signatures; they pointed to CMV infection and to a matching HLA type.

Germline V gene data show CDR1 as MDHEN and CDR2 as SYDVKM. The CDR3 is 16 amino acids. Trimming left V 5 bases short and J 0 bases short, with 17 bases between. From the reads, TCRdb called clonotypes with MiXCR, one entry per CDR3 protein. The table has about 330,000 distinct CDR3 sequences, about 35% seen once; the top ten hold 13%. Concerning this clonotype: The antigen is unknown.

The receptor's source is a human donor in good health (CMV status not recorded). Some clones in this sample may be carry-over from other donors' samples. This chain links TRBV28 with TRBJ2-7; D possibly corresponds to TRBD2 (5 bases). The sample here was cultured PBMCs, taken from culture after CMV antigen stimulation. The CDR3 here is CASSETGSGNSYEQYF. CDR3 sequence (DNA): TGTGCCAGCAGTGAGACGGGGAGTGGGAACTCCTACGAGCAGTACTTC.